Listed below are T cell receptor beta chains from one sample, sequenced in a study of spatial heterogeneity in lung cancer. MiXCR was run by TCRdb on the 5' RACE reads, yielding one entry per CDR3 protein. The table lists several thousand distinct CDR3 sequences, 6.3% of them singletons. The specimen comprised lung tumor tissue, sampled at surgery. The receptor source for this set is a male donor with early-stage non-small cell lung cancer. The CDR3 runs from the conserved cysteine through the conserved F or W. Fields, in order: V gene, D gene, clone size, J gene, CDR3 DNA, CDR3 protein. A D gene is named only where the DNA matches it firmly. Not every row has a clone size; where given, it reads once, few, many or a size class.

TRBV24-1,.,few,TRBJ2-1,TGTGCCACCAGTGACCGCGGGTACAATGAGCAGTTCTTC,CATSDRGYNEQFF
TRBV5-8,.,many,TRBJ2-7,TGTGCCAGCAGCGGAGGCTACAGGGACGAGCAGTACTTC,CASSGGYRDEQYF
TRBV6-6,TRBD1,medium-sized,TRBJ1-5,TGTGCCAGCAGTCTGGACAGGGTGTATCAGCCCCAGCATTTT,CASSLDRVYQPQHF
TRBV7-2,TRBD2,few,TRBJ2-3,TGTGCCAGCAGCTTAGCAAGCGGGGGGCCACCCACAGATACGCAGTATTTT,CASSLASGGPPTDTQYF
TRBV14,.,few,TRBJ2-2,TGTGCCAGCAGCCAGGGAGTCACCGGGGAGCTGTTTTTT,CASSQGVTGELFF
TRBV13,TRBD1,medium-sized,TRBJ2-7,TGTGCCAGCAGCGCCCGTACGGGACAGGGTCACTACGAGCAGTACTTC,CASSARTGQGHYEQYF
TRBV11-2,.,medium-sized,TRBJ2-7,TGTGCCAGCAGCTTAGATCTGTTCTCCGGCTACGAGCAGTACTTC,CASSLDLFSGYEQYF
TRBV20-1,.,many,TRBJ1-3,TGCAGTGCTAGAGAGGTCGGACCGAAAGTTCCCTCTGGAAACACCATATATTTT,CSAREVGPKVPSGNTIYF
TRBV20-1,TRBD2,.,TRBJ2-2,TGCAGTGCTAGAGACGGGGGGGCCCCCGGGGAGCTGTTTTTT,CSARDGGAPGELFF
TRBV18,.,many,TRBJ2-7,TGTGCCAGCTCACCTCGGGCGGGGGCCTTAGGATACGAGCAGTACTTC,CASSPRAGALGYEQYF
TRBV19,.,few,TRBJ2-3,TGTGCCAGTAGCATCCTACTCGACTGGTATGGGTACACAGATACGCAGTATTTT,CASSILLDWYGYTDTQYF
TRBV2,.,medium-sized,TRBJ2-1,TGTGCCAGCAGAGAGGACGGCGATGAGCAGTTCTTC,CASREDGDEQFF
TRBV27,TRBD1,many,TRBJ1-5,TGTGCCAGCAGGGGGACAGGGAATCCCAAAAGTCAGCCCCAGCATTTT,CASRGTGNPKSQPQHF
TRBV4-2,.,many,TRBJ2-5,TGTGCCAGCAGCCAAGATGTGCTTGGGGAGACCCAGTACTTC,CASSQDVLGETQYF
TRBV20-1,.,.,TRBJ2-1,TGCAGTGCTACTTTATCCTACAATGAGCAGTTTTTC,CSATLSYNEQFF
TRBV5-1,.,many,TRBJ2-5,TGCGCCAGCACCCCCACGGTCGGCAGGGGACCAGAAGAGACCCAGTACTTC,CASTPTVGRGPEETQYF
TRBV2,.,few,TRBJ1-5,TGTGCCAGCACCCGGGATACCAATCAGCCCCAGCATTTT,CASTRDTNQPQHF
TRBV12-3/TRBV12-4,TRBD1,medium-sized,TRBJ1-5,TGTGCCAGCAGAGGGACAGGCAATCAGCCCCAGCATTTT,CASRGTGNQPQHF
TRBV3-1,TRBD1,medium-sized,TRBJ1-1,TGTGCCAGCAGCCCAGAAGGGACAGGGCGAGCTTTCTTT,CASSPEGTGRAFF
TRBV5-6,.,few,TRBJ2-5,TGTGCCAGCAGAGAAAGACCTTCTGGCGAGACCCAGTACTTC,CASRERPSGETQYF
TRBV24-1,.,medium-sized,TRBJ2-5,TGTGCCACCAGTAGTGGGAGGGACAGGAGGTACCAAGAGACCCAGTACTTC,CATSSGRDRRYQETQYF
TRBV28,.,many,TRBJ2-5,TGTGCCAGCAGTTCCATGGATGGAGGATACCAAGAGACCCAGTACTTC,CASSSMDGGYQETQYF
TRBV4-2,TRBD2,.,TRBJ2-1,TGTGCCAGCAGCCAAGATCTAGCGGGCTCCTACAATGAGCAGTTCTTC,CASSQDLAGSYNEQFF
TRBV7-9,.,few,TRBJ2-5,TGTGCCAGCAGCCCTGTCCGGGACAACCAAGAGACCCAGTACTTC,CASSPVRDNQETQYF
TRBV5-4,TRBD1,few,TRBJ1-1,TGTGCCAGCAGCCGGGGACAGGGCGAAGGCACTGAAGCTTTCTTT,CASSRGQGEGTEAFF
TRBV6-5,TRBD1,many,TRBJ1-6,TGTGCCAGCAGTTCCTATCGACAGGGGTGGTTTGGTTCACCCCTCCACTTT,CASSSYRQGWFGSPLHF